What follows is one T cell receptor (beta chain) and its context. The 5'RACE template-switching step produced TCR cDNA and added a universal primer site and UMIs. One entry per CDR3 protein results from TCRdb running MiXCR on the 5' RACE reads. The sample lists more than 20,000 distinct CDR3 sequences; under 7% were seen once. Per the germline V gene, CDR1 is KGHSH and CDR2 is LQKENI. The CDR3 has 17 residues. Trimming shortened V by 2 bases and J by 8 bases, and 24 bases separated the two germline ends. The source of the sample is a study of T cells after yellow fever vaccination. Across the study: Where fractions had low cell numbers, libraries were prepared from them with the SMART-Seq v4 Ultra Low Input RNA kit. Overall study results and limits: The appearance of a small share of clonotypes in both CD4 and CD8 compartments was observed. Weaker overall, the secondary response nonetheless peaked faster (day 5 versus 15).

V gene TRBV18 combines with J gene TRBJ1-1; weak D call: TRBD1 (5 bases). Specimen: PBMCs, either bulk or a sorted T-cell subset (CD4+, CD8+, memory, or dextramer-sorted; not recorded which), collected 15 days after the yellow fever booster vaccination. The clonotype was recovered from a man aged 25-40 years who received the YFV17D yellow fever vaccine. CDR3 sequence (DNA): TGTGCCAGCTCACCAAAAAGGGTGCCCAGGGACTCTATGGAAGCTTTCTTT. Its protein product is CASSPKRVPRDSMEAFF.